This T cell receptor beta chain stems from a study of blood T cell repertoires in COVID-19. On the study more broadly: Whether acute or convalescent, the COVID-19 samples came from the United States, Italy and Spain.

Only in-frame clones appear in the TCRdb table, and some are missing; sequencing was by immunoSEQ multiplex PCR. The sample yields over 150,000 clones, 78% seen once. The germline V and J ends were trimmed by 4 bases and 2 bases, with 9 bases remaining between them. This CDR3 is built from 14 residues. The germline V gene has CDR1 GTSNPN and CDR2 SVGIG (reference sequence). Sequenced material: PBMCs or T cells enriched from blood (not recorded which). The TCR comes from a woman aged 50 to 60 who had recovered from COVID-19. V is TRBV30 and J is TRBJ2-6; D possibly corresponds to TRBD1 (5 bases). DNA of the CDR3: TGTGCCTGGATGGTGGGGCCTGGGGCCAACGTCCTGACTTTC. Translated, it gives CAWMVGPGANVLTF.